This T cell receptor beta chain emerged from a study of shared clonotypes between healthy human individuals. Evenly divided among several immunoSEQ plates was the genomic DNA of each subset. The assay was immunoSEQ multiplex PCR, and TCRdb's table has in-frame clones only and misses some. Counted here are 2 million to 2.5 million clones, around 93% occurring once; the ten biggest clones make up under 2%. CD8 cells classed as naive were CD45RO-negative and positively selected for CCR7, excluding terminally differentiated effector memory CD45RA+ cells. Adult Caucasians living in Nashville, Tennessee made up all of the donors. V was shortened by 8 bases and J by 5 bases, with 9 bases between the two germline ends. Germline loops: CDR1 SNHLY, CDR2 FYNNEI. The CDR3 extends over 12 amino acids.

J is TRBJ2-2 and V is TRBV2; D tentatively fits TRBD1 or TRBD2 (5 bases each). Input material: naive CD8+ T cells from PBMCs. The source of this sequence is a man aged 18 to 30 in good health. Some clones in this sample may be carry-over from other donors' samples. The CDR3 loop reads CASVWGTGELFF. Here the CDR3 DNA reads TGTGCCAGCGTGTGGGGGACCGGGGAGCTGTTTTTT.